This TCR beta chain was profiled in a study of cytomegalovirus exposure and HLA in healthy donors. Study-level findings and limits: Presence/absence analyses rested on an assumption that sequencing depth was roughly uniform across donors. A previous analysis found most TCR beta V segments productive roughly 90% or roughly 30% of the time. Sequencing had likely introduced a cluster of highly shared sequence variants as an artifact.

For this clone: The antigen is unknown.

The CDR3 has 16 residues. Germline V gene lookup returns CDR1 GTSNPN and CDR2 SVGIG (reference sequence). V lost 0 bases to trimming and J lost 4 bases; unmatched junction nucleotides: 6. In the PCR, 60 Vbeta and 13 Jbeta primers were used. Profiling relied on immunoSEQ multiplex PCR, and the TCRdb table lists in-frame clones only, not all of them. Of about 130,000 clones in the sample, roughly four fifths were seen once. Sequencing used PBMCs. This chain joins TRBV30 and TRBJ2-2; 9 nucleotides agree with TRBD2. The receptor comes from a woman aged 45-65 years in good health and CMV-seropositive. The chain's CDR3 is CAWSVIAGAGTGELFF. CDR3 sequence (DNA): TGTGCCTGGAGTGTCATAGCGGGGGCGGGCACCGGGGAGCTGTTTTTT. The full variable domain, with the rest looked up from reference TRBV30 and TRBJ2-2, is SQTIHQWPATLVQPVGSPLSLECTVEGTSNPNLYWYRQAAGRGLQLLFYSVGIGQISSEVPQNLSASRPQDRQFILSSKKLLLSDSGFYLCAWSVIAGAGTGELFFGEGSRLTVL.